Following are 12 T cell receptor beta chains from one sample sequenced in a study of radiation and T cells in renal cell carcinoma. Only in-frame clones appear in the TCRdb table, and some are missing; sequencing was by immunoSEQ multiplex PCR. Here the sample spans about 150,000 clones, 88% being singletons. As for time point: baseline pretreatment blood. Stated treatment: 15 Gy SBRT to primary tumor, nephrectomy 4 weeks later. The starting material was blood, obtained from a patient whose treatment included radiotherapy and nephrectomy. All receptors come from a woman in her 70s with renal cell carcinoma.

The chain joins TRBV27 to TRBJ1-5, with 9 bases fitting TRBD1. V trimming: 4 bases; J trimming: 3 bases; junction bases outside the gene matches: 13. The CDR3 runs 18 residues. CDR1 MNHEY and CDR2 SMNVEV come from the germline V gene (reference sequence). The CDR3 DNA reads as TGTGCCAGCAGTTCGAGGACAGGGGAGGGGATGTACAATCAGCCCCAGCATTTT. Its translation is CASSSRTGEGMYNQPQHF.

The gene calls are TRBV28 and TRBJ2-7; D unclear. V was trimmed by 3 bases and J by 0 bases, leaving 9 bases between them. The CDR3 totals 14 residues. Germline-derived CDR1 and CDR2 are MDHEN and SYDVKM. Written as DNA, the CDR3 is TGTGCCAGCAGTTTGGCACAGACCTCCTACGAGCAGTACTTC. Translated, it gives CASSLAQTSYEQYF.

The V call is TRBV2, the J call TRBJ1-5; maybe TRBD1 (5 bases). The CDR3 has 14 residues. The ends were cut back, 4 bases at V and 1 base at J, with 8 bases in the middle. Per germline, CDR1 SNHLY and CDR2 FYNNEI. The CDR3 DNA sequence: TGTGCCAGCAGTGCCCGGGACAGCAATCAGCCCCAGCATTTT. It specifies CASSARDSNQPQHF.

This rearrangement joins TRBV29-1 to TRBJ2-1; the D call may be TRBD1 or TRBD2 (6 bases each). Per germline, CDR1 SQVTM and CDR2 ANQGSEA. The CDR3 has 13 amino acids. V was pared by 7 bases and J by 6 bases, with 16 bases between. The CDR3 sequence: CSGPGGRGNEQFF. The CDR3 DNA follows: TGCAGCGGACCCGGGGGCCGGGGCAATGAGCAGTTCTTC.

This clone appeared once. J is TRBJ1-6 and V is TRBV30; D possibly corresponds to TRBD1 (5 bases). The CDR3 length is 15 residues. Germline V gives CDR1 GTSNPN, CDR2 SVGIG (reference sequence). V lost 1 base, J lost 6 bases, and 13 bases lay in between. The CDR3 coding sequence is TGTGCCTGGAGTGGGCTGGGGGTGTCTAATTCACCCCTCCACTTT. Its translation is CAWSGLGVSNSPLHF.

This rearrangement joins TRBV7-2 to TRBJ2-3; D tentatively reads TRBD1 or TRBD2 (7 bases each). Germline lookup yields CDR1 SGHTA and CDR2 FQGNSA. V was pared by 1 base and J by 2 bases, with 22 bases between. The CDR3 sequence is 19 residues long. This CDR3 is CASSLVGGWQGGPTDTQYF. DNA of the CDR3: TGTGCCAGCAGCTTAGTGGGCGGCTGGCAGGGGGGGCCCACAGATACGCAGTATTTT.

A note on this clone: Other DNA sequences in this specimen translate into the identical CDR3. The chain couples TRBV5-1 to TRBJ2-7, with unresolved D. The CDR3 length is 11 residues. Trimming left V 4 bases short and J 2 bases short, with 4 bases between. Germline lookup yields CDR1 SGHRS and CDR2 YFSETQ. DNA of the CDR3: TGCGCCAGCAGCGCCGCCTACGAGCAGTACTTC. Translated, it gives CASSAAYEQYF.

The J gene is TRBJ1-2, the V gene TRBV27, with D hard to call. Germline CDR1 is MNHEY and CDR2 is SMNVEV (reference sequence). This CDR3 is built from 14 residues. V was pared by 3 bases and J by 5 bases, with 13 bases between. The CDR3 DNA reads as TGTGCCAGCAGTTTTGGGCAGAGGAGTTATGGCTACACCTTC. Translation: CASSFGQRSYGYTF.

The CDR3 sequence is CASSSSGGNYGYTF. DNA for the CDR3: TGTGCCAGCAGCTCATCCGGGGGGAACTATGGCTACACCTTC. V and J are TRBV11-2 and TRBJ1-2, with TRBD1 as a possible D gene (5 bases). The CDR3 length is 14 residues. CDR1 and CDR2 from the germline V gene are SGHAT and FQNNGV. Trimming cost V 4 bases and J 2 bases, with 11 bases left between them.

The J gene is TRBJ2-7, the V gene TRBV28; the match to TRBD2 covers 8 bases. The V and J ends lost 11 bases and 6 bases, in that order; junction bases with no gene match: 6. The CDR3 covers 11 residues. Germline V lookup: CDR1 MDHEN, CDR2 SYDVKM. The CDR3: CAVAGPREQYF. The CDR3 nucleotides read TGTGCCGTAGCGGGGCCGCGCGAGCAGTACTTC. The entire variable domain, with the rest obtained from reference TRBV28 and TRBJ2-7, is as follows: DVKVTQSSRYLVKRTGEKVFLECVQDMDHENMFWYRQDPGLGLRLIYFSYDVKMKEKGDIPEGYSVSREKKERFSLILESASTNQTSMYLCAVAGPREQYFGPGTRLTVT.

In this sample, this clone turned up a few times. CDR3 region: CASVRTGVTGELFF. CDR3 bases: TGTGCCAGCGTCCGGACAGGGGTAACCGGGGAGCTGTTTTTT. The chain recombines TRBV11-3 with TRBJ2-2; 9 bases line up with TRBD1. CDR3 length equals 14 residues. CDR1 is SGHNT, CDR2 YENEEA, per germline. V lost 8 bases, J lost 5 bases, and 6 bases stayed unmatched.

The gene calls are TRBV2 and TRBJ2-7; D gene uncertain. Germline CDR1 SNHLY, CDR2 FYNNEI. This CDR3 has 15 residues. V was trimmed by 0 bases and J by 5 bases, leaving 14 bases between them. Here the CDR3 DNA reads TGTGCCAGCAGTGAAGCTGATGGGCGGTACGACGAGCAGTACTTC. Residues: CASSEADGRYDEQYF.